This T cell receptor beta chain was documented in a study of T cell responses to AZD1222 COVID-19 vaccine. About the research overall: Second-dose groups at about 4 or about 12 weeks were pooled.

Repertoires were generated with immunoSEQ multiplex PCR, while TCRdb's copy carries only in-frame clones and drops some. The sample has 150,000 or so clones; 90% are singletons. V lost 2 bases and J 3 bases, leaving 10 bases between the germline ends. The length of the CDR3 is 13 residues. The V gene's germline CDR1 is GTSNPN and CDR2 SVGIG (reference sequence). Study-wide results and caveats: The donors showed a predominance of white British ancestry and of females, with possible underestimation of clonal diversity. Along spike, vaccine-associated CD4 TCRs were found throughout, with dominance at 160-218 and 743-854. Two AZD1222 administrations were followed by greater Spike-specific TCR breadth and depth.

Regarding this clone: Its antigen is undetermined.

The source is an adult in good health. Sequenced here: peripheral blood, sampled on day 0 of AZD1222 vaccination. The chain combines TRBV30 with TRBJ1-1; D may be TRBD1 (5 bases). CDR3 in DNA: TGTGCCTGGAGTCAGAGGGGCGACACTGAAGCTTTCTTT. This gives the protein CAWSQRGDTEAFF.